These 19 T cell receptor beta chains were all obtained from the same sample, sequenced in a study of shared clonotypes between healthy human individuals. The protocol was immunoSEQ multiplex PCR, while the TCRdb copy is restricted to in-frame clones and leaves out a portion. The data hold some 600,000 clones, with approximately 96% observed a single time. The naive CD8 subset, CD45RO-negative cells positively selected for CCR7, excluded terminally differentiated effector memory CD45RA+ cells. Specimen: naive CD8+ T cells sorted from blood. The receptors originated from a woman in her thirties in good health.

This clone appeared a single time. This chain's CDR3 is CAWSETTAPRRYNEQFF. The CDR3 DNA sequence: TGTGCCTGGAGTGAAACGACAGCGCCTCGTCGCTACAATGAGCAGTTCTTC. V gene TRBV30 combines with J gene TRBJ2-1; tentatively, D is TRBD1 (5 bases). The germline V gene has CDR1 GTSNPN and CDR2 SVGIG (reference sequence). The CDR3 has 17 amino acids. V lost 1 base to trimming and J lost 3 bases, with 19 bases between them.

This clone has only one observation. The chain employs TRBV5-4 and TRBJ1-1; TRBD1 agrees at 9 bases. The V and J ends lost 4 bases and 0 bases, in that order; junction bases with no gene match: 7. CDR3 size: 16 residues. The germline CDR1 and CDR2 sequences are SGHNT and YYREEE (reference sequence). CDR3 in DNA: TGTGCCAGCAGCCCGGGGACAGGGTCAATGAACACTGAAGCTTTCTTT. As protein: CASSPGTGSMNTEAFF.

The V call is TRBV7-8, the J call TRBJ2-7, with 12 bases lining up with TRBD2. Germline trimming cut 0 bases from V and 1 base from J; bases unmatched to any gene: 13. The CDR3 covers 20 residues. Germline loops: CDR1 SGHVS, CDR2 FQNEAQ. The CDR3 here is CASSLAEPASGRALSYEQYF. Here the CDR3 DNA reads TGTGCCAGCAGCTTAGCCGAACCCGCTAGCGGGAGGGCCTTGTCCTACGAGCAGTACTTC.

The rearrangement links TRBV2 to TRBJ2-4, with 7 nucleotides matching TRBD2. V was clipped by 7 bases and J by 0 bases; unmatched bases: 9. The CDR3 is 16 residues long. The V gene's germline CDR1 is SNHLY and CDR2 FYNNEI. Here the CDR3 DNA reads TGTGCCAGCACCGAGGGGCGGGAGCTAGCCAAAAACATTCAGTACTTC. It yields the protein CASTEGRELAKNIQYF.

This chain joins TRBV27 and TRBJ1-5, with D perhaps TRBD1 (5 bases). The V gene lost 6 bases and the J gene lost 1 base, with 10 bases spanning the gap. The CDR3 extends over 14 amino acids. CDR1 MNHEY and CDR2 SMNVEV come from the germline V gene (reference sequence). The CDR3 nucleotides read TGTGCCAGCAGCTGGGGCAGAAGCAATCAGCCCCAGCATTTT. This encodes CASSWGRSNQPQHF.

For the CDR3, the DNA is TGTGCCACCAGCAGGAACGGGGACTATGGCTACACCTTC. It codes for CATSRNGDYGYTF. The chain recombines TRBV15 with TRBJ1-2; D is ambiguous. Germline-derived CDR1 and CDR2 are LNHNV and YYDKDF (reference sequence). The CDR3 length is 13 residues. With 3 bases removed from V and 3 bases from J, the gap between germline ends came to 8 bases.

This chain links TRBV19 with TRBJ2-1; 7 positions match TRBD1. The CDR3 runs 17 residues. V was clipped by 0 bases and J by 3 bases; unmatched bases: 8. Germline loops: CDR1 LNHDA, CDR2 SQIVND (reference sequence). The CDR3 here is CASSIDRRDRSYNEQFF. The CDR3 nucleotides read TGTGCCAGTAGTATAGATAGACGGGACAGAAGCTACAATGAGCAGTTCTTC.

A remark on this clone: This sample includes further DNA sequences coding for the same CDR3. The chain recombines TRBV7-9 with TRBJ2-2, with no clear D. The CDR3 runs 12 residues. From germline, CDR1 is SEHNR and CDR2 FQNEAQ (reference sequence). Trimming stripped 1 base from V and 5 bases from J, with 2 bases between. The CDR3 nucleotides are TGTGCCAGCAGCTTAGGGACCGGGGAGCTGTTTTTT. Encoded protein: CASSLGTGELFF.

The chain uses TRBV28 and TRBJ2-4; 11 nucleotides line up with TRBD2. Germline loops: CDR1 MDHEN, CDR2 SYDVKM. V lost 3 bases to trimming and J lost 6 bases; unmatched junction nucleotides: 4. The CDR3 runs 15 residues. CDR3 in DNA: TGTGCCAGCAGTTTGTTAGCGGGAGGGGGAAACATTCAGTACTTC. It is translated as CASSLLAGGGNIQYF.

This chain joins TRBV7-9 and TRBJ2-7, with a weak D call TRBD1 (6 bases). CDR3 length: 12 amino acids. Germline V CDR1 and CDR2: SEHNR, FQNEAQ (reference sequence). V lost 3 bases and J lost 6, with 9 bases in between. The CDR3 DNA follows: TGTGCCAGCAGCTTGACAGGTTCCGAGCAGTACTTC. It codes for CASSLTGSEQYF.

V usage is TRBV27 and J usage is TRBJ2-3; 7 positions match TRBD2. Germline V gene sequence: CDR1 MNHEY, CDR2 SMNVEV (reference sequence). The V gene end was trimmed by 8 bases and the J gene end by 2 bases; junction bases not matched to a gene: 10. This CDR3 has 15 amino acids. In DNA form, the CDR3 reads TGTGCCAGCTCATTTTGGGGGGGGAACACAGATACGCAGTATTTT. Encoded protein: CASSFWGGNTDTQYF.

The gene calls are TRBV29-1 and TRBJ2-1; D may be TRBD1 (6 bases). Germline CDR1 reads SQVTM; CDR2 reads ANQGSEA. CDR3 length equals 12 residues. V shed 4 bases and J shed 9 bases, with 13 bases lying between them. Here the CDR3 DNA reads TGCAGCGTTGTACAGGGTGGTATTGAGCAGTTCTTC. It specifies CSVVQGGIEQFF.

V is TRBV5-5 and J is TRBJ1-2; no reliable D call. Deletions cut 3 bases from V and 3 bases from J, with 6 bases between. The CDR3 is 12 residues long. Germline assignment: CDR1 SGHKS and CDR2 YYEKEE (reference sequence). CDR3 amino acids: CASSSSYYGYTF. In DNA, the CDR3 is TGTGCCAGCAGCTCCAGCTACTATGGCTACACCTTC.

J is TRBJ2-4 and V is TRBV27; D might be TRBD1 (7 bases). The CDR3 length is 16 residues. Looked up from germline, CDR1 is MNHEY and CDR2 is SMNVEV (reference sequence). The V gene lost 2 bases and the J gene lost 0 bases, with 11 bases spanning the gap. CDR3 region: CASSLAGGIAKNIQYF. CDR3 bases: TGTGCCAGCAGTTTAGCAGGGGGGATAGCCAAAAACATTCAGTACTTC.

The chain uses TRBV5-8 and TRBJ1-3, with D possibly TRBD1 on 5 matching bases. V dropped 0 bases and J dropped 0 bases, with 7 bases sitting between them. CDR1 is SGHTS and CDR2 is YDEGEE in the germline V gene. The CDR3 is made up of 15 amino acids. CDR3 residues: CASSLGQFSGNTIYF. The CDR3 DNA reads as TGTGCCAGCAGCTTGGGACAGTTCTCTGGAAACACCATATATTTT.

The V call is TRBV27, the J call TRBJ1-2; TRBD1 aligns across 7 bases. The J segment lost 4 bases and the V segment lost 4 bases, leaving 9 bases of the junction unmatched. CDR1 and CDR2 (germline): MNHEY, SMNVEV (reference sequence). The CDR3 is 15 residues long. The CDR3 DNA sequence: TGTGCCAGCAGTTCGACCCCAACAGGGGTCTATGGCTACACCTTC. Translating it yields CASSSTPTGVYGYTF.

The rearrangement joins TRBV15 to TRBJ2-7; the match to TRBD2 covers 7 bases. Per germline, CDR1 LNHNV and CDR2 YYDKDF (reference sequence). The CDR3 is 15 amino acids. With 3 bases clipped from V and 7 bases from J, the junction kept 12 bases outside the gene matches. CDR3 amino acids: CATSRAPSGTGEQYF. CDR3 DNA sequence: TGTGCCACCAGCAGGGCTCCTAGCGGAACCGGAGAGCAGTACTTC.

This sequence joins TRBV6-9 and TRBJ1-2; no clear D gene. This CDR3 is built from 24 residues. Germline V gene sequence: CDR1 MNHGY, CDR2 SVAAGI. V shed 0 bases and J shed 5 bases, with 40 bases lying between them. The CDR3 here is CASSYSRGYGFERGPQRRGYGYTF. The CDR3 DNA is TGTGCCAGCAGTTATTCGCGGGGATACGGTTTTGAACGAGGGCCTCAGAGACGCGGGTATGGCTACACCTTC.

CDR3 amino acids: CASSSSRDRGRDGYTF. CDR3 bases: TGTGCCAGCAGTTCCTCCCGGGACAGGGGGCGGGATGGCTACACCTTC. The rearrangement links TRBV28 to TRBJ1-2; 12 bases are shared with TRBD1. The CDR3 runs to 16 residues. Germline loops: CDR1 MDHEN, CDR2 SYDVKM. V lost 4 bases and J lost 6; bases outside the gene matches: 9.